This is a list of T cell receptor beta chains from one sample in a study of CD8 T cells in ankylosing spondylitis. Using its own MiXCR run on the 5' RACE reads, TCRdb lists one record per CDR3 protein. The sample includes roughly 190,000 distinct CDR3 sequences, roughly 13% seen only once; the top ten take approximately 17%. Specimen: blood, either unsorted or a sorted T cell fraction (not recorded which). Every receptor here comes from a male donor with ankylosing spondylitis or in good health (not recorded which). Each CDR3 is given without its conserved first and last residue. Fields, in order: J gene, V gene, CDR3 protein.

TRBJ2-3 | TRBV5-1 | ASSLAREMDTQY
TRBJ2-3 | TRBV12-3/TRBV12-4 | ASSLWSGEDTQY
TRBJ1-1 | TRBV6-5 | ASSSGPTGARTGEAF
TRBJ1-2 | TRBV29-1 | SLRDTYGYT
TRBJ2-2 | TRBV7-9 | ASSTREGLAGTGELF
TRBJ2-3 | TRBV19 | ASSIMAEDTQY
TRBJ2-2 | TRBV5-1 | ASSLSASNTGELF
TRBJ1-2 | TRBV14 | ASSQNRGPFYGYT
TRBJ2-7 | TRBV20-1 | SARDRPGSYEQY
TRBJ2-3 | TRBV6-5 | ASRYIPGDLTDTQY
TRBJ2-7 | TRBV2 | ASSTDEQY
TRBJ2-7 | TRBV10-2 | ASSDLRDEQY
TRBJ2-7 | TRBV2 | ASRGGAKYEQY
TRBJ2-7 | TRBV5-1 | ASSLSQGLIYEQY
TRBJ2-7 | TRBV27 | ASTALLAGGEQY
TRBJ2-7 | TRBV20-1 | SARVAAAYEQY
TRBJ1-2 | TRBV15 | ATSSRGGGDYGYT
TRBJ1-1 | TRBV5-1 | ASSLDDRGNTEAF
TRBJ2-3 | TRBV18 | ASSPEAADTQY
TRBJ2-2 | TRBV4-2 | ASSQSSSGGATGELF
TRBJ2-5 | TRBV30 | AWSPWEDQETQY
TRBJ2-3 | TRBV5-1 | ASSLAQGTDTQY
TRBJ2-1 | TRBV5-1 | ASSTGTGTYNEQF
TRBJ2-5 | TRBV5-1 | ASSIGLAGVEETQY
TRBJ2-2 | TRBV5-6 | ASSLEGELFF
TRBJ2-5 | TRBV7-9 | ASSYRPQETQY
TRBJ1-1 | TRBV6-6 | ASSFTGEEAF
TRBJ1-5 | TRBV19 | ASSIDGQGEPQH
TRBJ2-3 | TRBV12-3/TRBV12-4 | ASSLPLQTDTQY
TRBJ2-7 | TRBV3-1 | ASSPGTSDYEQY
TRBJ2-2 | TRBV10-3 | AISGGGLAANTGELF
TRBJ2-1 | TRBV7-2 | ASSPTAGVYNEQF
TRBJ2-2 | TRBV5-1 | ASSLWVGIDTGELF
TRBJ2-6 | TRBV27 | ASSLGALGANVLT
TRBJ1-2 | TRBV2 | ASSPDRVYGYT